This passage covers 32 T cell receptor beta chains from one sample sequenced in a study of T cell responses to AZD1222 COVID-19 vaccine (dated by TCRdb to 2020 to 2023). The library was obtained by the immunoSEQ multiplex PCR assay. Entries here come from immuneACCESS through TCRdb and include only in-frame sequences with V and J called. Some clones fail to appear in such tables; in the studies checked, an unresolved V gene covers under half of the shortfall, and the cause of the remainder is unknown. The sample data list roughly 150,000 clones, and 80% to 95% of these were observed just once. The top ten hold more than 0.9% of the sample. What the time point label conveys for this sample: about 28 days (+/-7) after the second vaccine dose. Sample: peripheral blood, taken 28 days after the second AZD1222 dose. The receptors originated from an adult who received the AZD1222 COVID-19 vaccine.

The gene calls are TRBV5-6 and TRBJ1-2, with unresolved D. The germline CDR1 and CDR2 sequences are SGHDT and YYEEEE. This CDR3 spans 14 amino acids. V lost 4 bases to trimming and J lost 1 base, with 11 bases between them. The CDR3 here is CASSPAGDNYGYTF. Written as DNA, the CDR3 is TGTGCCAGCAGCCCCGCTGGGGATAACTATGGCTACACCTTC.

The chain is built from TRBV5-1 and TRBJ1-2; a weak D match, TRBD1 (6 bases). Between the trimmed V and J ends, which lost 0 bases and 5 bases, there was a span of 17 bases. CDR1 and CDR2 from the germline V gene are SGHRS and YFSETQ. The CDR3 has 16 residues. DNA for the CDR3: TGCGCCAGCAGCTTGGCCGTTGGGGGCGCTGGGTATGGCTACACCTTC. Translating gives CASSLAVGGAGYGYTF.

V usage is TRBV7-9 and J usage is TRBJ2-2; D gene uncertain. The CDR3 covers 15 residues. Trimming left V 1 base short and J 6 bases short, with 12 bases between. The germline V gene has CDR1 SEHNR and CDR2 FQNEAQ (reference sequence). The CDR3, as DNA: TGTGCCAGCAGCTTAGGGGCACTGTGGGCCGGGGAGCTGTTTTTT. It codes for CASSLGALWAGELFF.

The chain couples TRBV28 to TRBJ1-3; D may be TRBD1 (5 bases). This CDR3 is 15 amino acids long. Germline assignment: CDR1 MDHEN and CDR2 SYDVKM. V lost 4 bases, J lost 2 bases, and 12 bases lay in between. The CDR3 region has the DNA TGTGCCAGCAGTTCTCAGGGAGGAGCTGGAAACACCATATATTTT. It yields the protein CASSSQGGAGNTIYF.

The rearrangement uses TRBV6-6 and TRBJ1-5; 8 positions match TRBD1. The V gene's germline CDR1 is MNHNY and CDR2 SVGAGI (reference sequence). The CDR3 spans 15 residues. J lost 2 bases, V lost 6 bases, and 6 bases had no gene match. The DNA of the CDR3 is TGTGCCAGCAGGTTCGAGACAGGGGGCAATCAGCCCCAGCATTTT. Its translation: CASRFETGGNQPQHF.

The CDR3 nucleotides read TGTGCCAGCAGAGATCCGGGACAGGGGGGAGGTCAGCCCCAGCATTTT. It translates to CASRDPGQGGGQPQHF. J is TRBJ1-5 and V is TRBV6-4; 11 bases agree with TRBD1. V was pared by 6 bases and J by 6 bases, with 10 bases of the junction left unmatched. Germline V CDR1 and CDR2: MRHNA, SNTAGT. The CDR3 is made up of 16 amino acids.

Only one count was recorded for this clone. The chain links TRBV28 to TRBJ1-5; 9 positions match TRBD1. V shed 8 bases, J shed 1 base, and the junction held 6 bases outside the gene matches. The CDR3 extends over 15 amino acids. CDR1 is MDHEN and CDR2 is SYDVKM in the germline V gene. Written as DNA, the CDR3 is TGTGCCAGCGGGACAGGGAGGTCGAGCAATCAGCCCCAGCATTTT. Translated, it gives CASGTGRSSNQPQHF.

This CDR3 reads CASSLTHRVNTIYF. CDR3 bases: TGTGCCAGCAGTTTGACCCACAGGGTGAACACCATATATTTT. The rearrangement joins TRBV28 to TRBJ1-3; weak D call: TRBD1 (6 bases). Germline V lookup: CDR1 MDHEN, CDR2 SYDVKM. The CDR3 extends over 14 amino acids. V lost 3 bases and J 7 bases, leaving 13 bases between the germline ends.

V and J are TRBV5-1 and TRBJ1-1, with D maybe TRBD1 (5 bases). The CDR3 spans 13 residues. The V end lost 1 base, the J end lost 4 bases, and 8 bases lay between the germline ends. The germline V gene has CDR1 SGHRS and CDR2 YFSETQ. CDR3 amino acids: CASSLLGGTEAFF. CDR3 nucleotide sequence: TGCGCCAGCAGCTTGTTGGGGGGCACTGAAGCTTTCTTT. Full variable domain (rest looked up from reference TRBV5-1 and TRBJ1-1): KAGVTQTPRYLIKTRGQQVTLSCSPISGHRSVSWYQQTPGQGLQFLFEYFSETQRNKGNFPGRFSGRQFSNSRSEMNVSTLELGDSALYLCASSLLGGTEAFFGQGTRLTVV.

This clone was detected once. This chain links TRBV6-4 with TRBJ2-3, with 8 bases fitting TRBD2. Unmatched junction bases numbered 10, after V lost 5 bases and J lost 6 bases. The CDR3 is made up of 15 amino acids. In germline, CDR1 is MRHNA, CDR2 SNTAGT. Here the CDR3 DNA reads TGTGCCAGCAGTCCCATCCACAGCGGGAGTGATACGCAGTATTTT. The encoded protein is CASSPIHSGSDTQYF.

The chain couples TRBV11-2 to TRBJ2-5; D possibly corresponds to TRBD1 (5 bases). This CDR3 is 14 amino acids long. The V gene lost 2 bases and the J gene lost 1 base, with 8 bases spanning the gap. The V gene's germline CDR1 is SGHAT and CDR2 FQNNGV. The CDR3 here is CASSLSTGQETQYF. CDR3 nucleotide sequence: TGTGCCAGCAGCTTATCAACAGGCCAAGAGACCCAGTACTTC.

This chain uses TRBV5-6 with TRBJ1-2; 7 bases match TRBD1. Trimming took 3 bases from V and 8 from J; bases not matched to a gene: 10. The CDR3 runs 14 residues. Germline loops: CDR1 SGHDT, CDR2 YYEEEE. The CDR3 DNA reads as TGTGCCAGCAGCTACTCGACAGGGCCTGGGGGCTACACCTTC. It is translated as CASSYSTGPGGYTF.

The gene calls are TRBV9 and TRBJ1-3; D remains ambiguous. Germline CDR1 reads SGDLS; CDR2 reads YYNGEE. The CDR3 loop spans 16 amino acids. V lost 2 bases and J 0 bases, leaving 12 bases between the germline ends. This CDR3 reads CASSVDILNSGNTIYF. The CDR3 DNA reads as TGTGCCAGCAGCGTTGACATACTCAACTCTGGAAACACCATATATTTT.

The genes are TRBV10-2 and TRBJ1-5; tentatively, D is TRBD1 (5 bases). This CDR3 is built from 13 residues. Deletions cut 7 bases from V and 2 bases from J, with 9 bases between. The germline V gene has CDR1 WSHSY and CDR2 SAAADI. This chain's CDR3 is CASTQGGNQPQHF. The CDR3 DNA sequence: TGCGCCAGCACGCAGGGAGGCAATCAGCCCCAGCATTTT.

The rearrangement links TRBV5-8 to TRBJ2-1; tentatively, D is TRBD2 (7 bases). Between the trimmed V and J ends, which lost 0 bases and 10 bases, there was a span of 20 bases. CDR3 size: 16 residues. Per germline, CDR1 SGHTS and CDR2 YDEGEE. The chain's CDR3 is CASSLVAWGGRVEQFF. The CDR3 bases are TGTGCCAGCAGCTTGGTGGCGTGGGGGGGGCGCGTGGAGCAGTTCTTC.

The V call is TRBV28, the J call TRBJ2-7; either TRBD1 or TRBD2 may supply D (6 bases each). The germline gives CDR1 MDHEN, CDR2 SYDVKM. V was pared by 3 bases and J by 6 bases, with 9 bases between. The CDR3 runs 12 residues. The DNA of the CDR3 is TGTGCCAGCAGTTTTGGGGGGCGCGAGCAGTACTTC. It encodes CASSFGGREQYF.

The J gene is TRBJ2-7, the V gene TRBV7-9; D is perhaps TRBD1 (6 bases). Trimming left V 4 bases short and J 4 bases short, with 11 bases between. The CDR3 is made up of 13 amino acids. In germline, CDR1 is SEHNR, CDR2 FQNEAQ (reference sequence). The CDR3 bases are TGTGCCAGCAGCTCCGGTAGGGGGTACGAGCAGTACTTC. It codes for CASSSGRGYEQYF.

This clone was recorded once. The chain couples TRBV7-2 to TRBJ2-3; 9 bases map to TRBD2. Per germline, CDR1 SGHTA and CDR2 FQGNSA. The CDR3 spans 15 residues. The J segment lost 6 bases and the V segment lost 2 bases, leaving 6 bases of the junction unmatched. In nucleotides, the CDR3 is TGTGCCAGCAGCTTAAGTGCGGGGGGGTTCGATACGCAGTATTTT. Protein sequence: CASSLSAGGFDTQYF.

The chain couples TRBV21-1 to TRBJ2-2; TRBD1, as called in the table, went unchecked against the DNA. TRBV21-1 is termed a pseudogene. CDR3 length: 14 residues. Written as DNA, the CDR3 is TGTGCCAGCAGCAAAAGGGGGAACACCGGGGAGCTGTTTTTT. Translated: CASSKRGNTGELFF.

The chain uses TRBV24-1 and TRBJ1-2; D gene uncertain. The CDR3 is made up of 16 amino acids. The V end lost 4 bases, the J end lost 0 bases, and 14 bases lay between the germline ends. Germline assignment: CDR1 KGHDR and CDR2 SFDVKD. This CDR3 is CATSEPPLGANYGYTF. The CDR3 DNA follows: TGTGCCACCAGTGAGCCGCCCCTCGGGGCTAACTATGGCTACACCTTC.

The CDR3 DNA reads TGCGCCAGCAGCTTGGAGGGCCGAGCGGGGGCTAGCACAGATACGCAGTATTTT. This sequence encodes CASSLEGRAGASTDTQYF. J is TRBJ2-3 and V is TRBV5-1; 8 nucleotides line up with TRBD2. The germline V gene has CDR1 SGHRS and CDR2 YFSETQ. With V trimmed by 0 bases and J by 0 bases, 9 bases remained unmatched. CDR3 size: 18 residues.

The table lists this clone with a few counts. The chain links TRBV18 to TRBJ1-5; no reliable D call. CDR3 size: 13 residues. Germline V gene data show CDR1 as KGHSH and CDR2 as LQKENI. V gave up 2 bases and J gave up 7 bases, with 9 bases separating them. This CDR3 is CASSPLPGQPQHF. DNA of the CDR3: TGTGCCAGCTCACCATTACCGGGCCAGCCCCAGCATTTT.

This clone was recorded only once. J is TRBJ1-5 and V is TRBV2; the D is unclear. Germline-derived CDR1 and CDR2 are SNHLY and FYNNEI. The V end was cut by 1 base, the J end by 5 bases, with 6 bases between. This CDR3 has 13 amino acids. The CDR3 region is CASSEGQYQPQHF. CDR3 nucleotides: TGTGCCAGCAGTGAAGGGCAGTATCAGCCCCAGCATTTT. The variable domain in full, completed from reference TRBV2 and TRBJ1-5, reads EPEVTQTPSHQVTQMGQEVILRCVPISNHLYFYWYRQILGQKVEFLVSFYNNEISEKSEIFDDQFSVERPDGSNFTLKIRSTKLEDSAMYFCASSEGQYQPQHFGDGTRLSIL.

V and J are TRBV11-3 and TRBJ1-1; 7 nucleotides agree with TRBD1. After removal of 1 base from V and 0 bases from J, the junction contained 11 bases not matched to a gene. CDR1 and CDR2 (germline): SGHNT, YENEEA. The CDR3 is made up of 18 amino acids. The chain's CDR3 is CASSLGDRAGKLNTEAFF. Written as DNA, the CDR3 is TGTGCCAGCAGCTTAGGAGACAGGGCCGGAAAATTGAACACTGAAGCTTTCTTT.

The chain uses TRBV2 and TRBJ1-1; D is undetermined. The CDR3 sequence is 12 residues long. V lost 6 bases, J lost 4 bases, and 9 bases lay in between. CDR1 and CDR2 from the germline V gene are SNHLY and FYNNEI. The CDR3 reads CASRVWTTEAFF. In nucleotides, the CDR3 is TGTGCCAGCAGGGTTTGGACCACTGAAGCTTTCTTT. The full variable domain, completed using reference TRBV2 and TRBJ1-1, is EPEVTQTPSHQVTQMGQEVILRCVPISNHLYFYWYRQILGQKVEFLVSFYNNEISEKSEIFDDQFSVERPDGSNFTLKIRSTKLEDSAMYFCASRVWTTEAFFGQGTRLTVV.

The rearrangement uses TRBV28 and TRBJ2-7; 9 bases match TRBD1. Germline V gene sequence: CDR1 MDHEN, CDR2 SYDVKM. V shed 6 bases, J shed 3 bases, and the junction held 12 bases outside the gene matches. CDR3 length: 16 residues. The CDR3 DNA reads TGTGCCAGCAGCCTACAGGGGGCCTTAACAATCTACGAGCAGTACTTC. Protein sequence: CASSLQGALTIYEQYF.

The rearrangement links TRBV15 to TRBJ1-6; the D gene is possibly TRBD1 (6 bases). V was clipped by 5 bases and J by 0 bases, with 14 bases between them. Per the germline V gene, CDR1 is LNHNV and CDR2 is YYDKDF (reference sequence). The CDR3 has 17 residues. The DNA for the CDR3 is TGTGCCACCAGCTTTTCGACAGGCAGCTCCTATAATTCACCCCTCCACTTT. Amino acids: CATSFSTGSSYNSPLHF.

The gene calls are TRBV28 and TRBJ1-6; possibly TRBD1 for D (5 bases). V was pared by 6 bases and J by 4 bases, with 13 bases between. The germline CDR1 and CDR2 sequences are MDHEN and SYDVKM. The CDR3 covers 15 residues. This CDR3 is CASRSGLRYNSPLHF. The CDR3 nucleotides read TGTGCCAGCAGATCAGGGCTACGGTATAATTCACCCCTCCACTTT.

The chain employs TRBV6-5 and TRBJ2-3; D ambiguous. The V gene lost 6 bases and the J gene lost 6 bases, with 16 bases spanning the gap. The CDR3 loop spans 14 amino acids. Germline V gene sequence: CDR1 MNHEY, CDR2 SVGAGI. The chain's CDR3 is CASSATSGGDTQYF. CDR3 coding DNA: TGTGCCAGCAGCGCCACCTCGGGTGGCGATACGCAGTATTTT.

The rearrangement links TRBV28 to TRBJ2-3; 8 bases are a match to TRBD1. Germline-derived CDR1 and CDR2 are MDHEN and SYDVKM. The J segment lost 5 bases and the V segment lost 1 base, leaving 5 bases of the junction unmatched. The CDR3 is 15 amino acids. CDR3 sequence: CASSLFTDREDTQYF. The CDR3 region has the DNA TGTGCCAGCAGTTTATTCACGGACAGGGAAGATACGCAGTATTTT.

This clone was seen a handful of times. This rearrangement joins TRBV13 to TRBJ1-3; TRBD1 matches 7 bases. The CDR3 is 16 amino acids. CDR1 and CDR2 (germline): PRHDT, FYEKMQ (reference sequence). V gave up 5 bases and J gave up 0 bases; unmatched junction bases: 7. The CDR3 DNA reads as TGTGCCAGCAGCCTCCGACAGGGCCGCTCTGGAAACACCATATATTTT. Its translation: CASSLRQGRSGNTIYF.

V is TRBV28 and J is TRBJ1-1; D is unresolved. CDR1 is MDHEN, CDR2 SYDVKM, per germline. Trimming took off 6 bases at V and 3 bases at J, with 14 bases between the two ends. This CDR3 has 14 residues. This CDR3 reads CASSLTMRDTEAFF. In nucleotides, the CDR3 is TGTGCCAGCAGCTTGACGATGCGGGACACTGAAGCTTTCTTT. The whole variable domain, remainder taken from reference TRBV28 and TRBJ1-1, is DVKVTQSSRYLVKRTGEKVFLECVQDMDHENMFWYRQDPGLGLRLIYFSYDVKMKEKGDIPEGYSVSREKKERFSLILESASTNQTSMYLCASSLTMRDTEAFFGQGTRLTVV.